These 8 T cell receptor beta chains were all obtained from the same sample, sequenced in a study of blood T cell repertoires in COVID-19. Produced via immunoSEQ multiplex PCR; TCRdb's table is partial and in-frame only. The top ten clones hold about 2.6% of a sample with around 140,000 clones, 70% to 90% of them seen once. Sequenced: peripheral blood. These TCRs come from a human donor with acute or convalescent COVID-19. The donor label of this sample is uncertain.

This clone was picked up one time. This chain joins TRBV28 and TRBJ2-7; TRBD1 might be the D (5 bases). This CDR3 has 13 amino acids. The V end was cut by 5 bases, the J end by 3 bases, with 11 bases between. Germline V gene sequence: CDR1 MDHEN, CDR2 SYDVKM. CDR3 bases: TGTGCCAGCAGTCGGAAGCAGGGCTACGAGCAGTACTTC. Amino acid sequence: CASSRKQGYEQYF. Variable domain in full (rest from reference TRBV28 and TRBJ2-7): DVKVTQSSRYLVKRTGEKVFLECVQDMDHENMFWYRQDPGLGLRLIYFSYDVKMKEKGDIPEGYSVSREKKERFSLILESASTNQTSMYLCASSRKQGYEQYFGPGTRLTVT.

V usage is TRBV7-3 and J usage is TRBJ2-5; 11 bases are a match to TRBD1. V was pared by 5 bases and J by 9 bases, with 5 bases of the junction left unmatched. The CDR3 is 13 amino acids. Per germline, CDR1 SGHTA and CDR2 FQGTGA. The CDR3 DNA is TGTGCCAGCAGCCCGGGGACAGGGGGGGCCCAGTACTTC. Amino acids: CASSPGTGGAQYF.

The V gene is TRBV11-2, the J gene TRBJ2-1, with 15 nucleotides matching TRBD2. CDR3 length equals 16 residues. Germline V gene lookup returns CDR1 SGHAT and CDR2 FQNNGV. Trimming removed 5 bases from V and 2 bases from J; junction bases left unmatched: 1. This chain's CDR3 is CASSRTSGRAYNEQFF. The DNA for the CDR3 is TGTGCCAGCAGCCGGACTAGCGGGAGGGCCTACAATGAGCAGTTCTTC.

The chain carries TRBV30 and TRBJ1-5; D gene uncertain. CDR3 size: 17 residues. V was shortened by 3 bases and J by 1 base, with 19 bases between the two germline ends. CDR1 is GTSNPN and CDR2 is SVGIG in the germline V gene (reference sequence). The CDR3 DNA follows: TGTGCCTGGAGCTCGTCCCGGACTGAGAAGAGCAATCAGCCCCAGCATTTT. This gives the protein CAWSSSRTEKSNQPQHF.

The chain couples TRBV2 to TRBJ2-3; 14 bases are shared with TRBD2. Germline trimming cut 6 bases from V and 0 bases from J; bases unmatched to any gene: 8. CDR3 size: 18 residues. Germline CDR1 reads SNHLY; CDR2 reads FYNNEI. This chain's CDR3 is CASREGLAGAVSTDTQYF. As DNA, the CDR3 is TGTGCCAGCAGAGAGGGACTAGCGGGGGCCGTAAGCACAGATACGCAGTATTTT.

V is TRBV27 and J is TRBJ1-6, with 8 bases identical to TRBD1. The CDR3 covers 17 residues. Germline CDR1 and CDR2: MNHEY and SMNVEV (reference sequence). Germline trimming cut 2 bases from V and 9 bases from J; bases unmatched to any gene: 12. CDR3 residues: CASSLTHGTGGISPLHF. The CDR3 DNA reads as TGTGCCAGCAGTTTAACCCACGGAACAGGGGGAATTTCACCCCTCCACTTT.

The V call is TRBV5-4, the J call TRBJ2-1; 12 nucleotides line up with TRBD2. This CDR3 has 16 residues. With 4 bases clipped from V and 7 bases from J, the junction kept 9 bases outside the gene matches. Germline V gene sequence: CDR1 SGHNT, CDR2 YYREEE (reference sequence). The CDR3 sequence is CASSPPTSGSGNEQFF. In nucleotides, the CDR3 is TGTGCCAGCAGCCCTCCGACTAGCGGGAGTGGTAATGAGCAGTTCTTC.

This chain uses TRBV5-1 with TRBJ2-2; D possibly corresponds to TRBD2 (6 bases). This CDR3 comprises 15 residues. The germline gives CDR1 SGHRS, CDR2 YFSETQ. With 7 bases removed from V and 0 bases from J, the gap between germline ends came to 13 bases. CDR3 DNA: TGCGCCAGCTTGGAGGGTTCGGCGAACACCGGGGAGCTGTTTTTT. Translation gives CASLEGSANTGELFF.